This T cell receptor (beta chain) was identified in a study of preoperative IRX-2 immunotherapy in early breast cancer. Described treatment: preoperative locoregional IRX-2 cytokine immunotherapy. Patients received preoperative, locoregional IRX-2 cytokine immunotherapy in a phase Ib study. The germline gives CDR1 SGHKS, CDR2 YYEKEE (reference sequence). This CDR3 contains 15 residues. Trimming shortened V by 1 base and J by 2 bases, and 12 bases separated the two germline ends. Produced via immunoSEQ multiplex PCR; TCRdb's table is partial and in-frame only. The data hold more than 10,000 clones, with around 90% observed a single time.

Collection of the sample occurred from a patient treated with IRX-2 immunotherapy. The receptor was derived from a human donor with breast cancer. The chain combines TRBV5-5 with TRBJ1-2; weak D call: TRBD1 (5 bases). CDR3 sequence reads: CASSLHGGENYGYTF. The CDR3, as DNA: TGTGCCAGCAGCTTGCACGGGGGGGAGAACTATGGCTACACCTTC. The variable domain in full, with the rest retrieved from reference TRBV5-5 and TRBJ1-2, is DAGVTQSPTHLIKTRGQQVTLRCSPISGHKSVSWYQQVLGQGPQFIFQYYEKEERGRGNFPDRFSARQFPNYSSELNVNALLLGDSALYLCASSLHGGENYGYTFGSGTRLTVV.